This T cell receptor beta chain derives from a study of T cells after yellow fever vaccination. TCRdb independently ran MiXCR on the 5' RACE reads; one entry per CDR3 protein. The profile shows 100,000 to 150,000 distinct CDR3 sequences, roughly 8.2% of them singletons. Broader study findings: Some clonotypes, a small share, were shared between CD4 and CD8 compartments.

Trimming pared 6 bases from V and 14 bases from J, leaving 18 bases between. The CDR3 is made up of 12 amino acids. The table lists this clonotype with many counts. No antigen is known for it. The sample in question was CD8+ T cells sorted from PBMCs, obtained on the day of the yellow fever booster vaccination. The sequence derives from a man between 18 and 35 years old who received the YFV17D yellow fever vaccine. The rearrangement links TRBV12-3 or TRBV12-4 to TRBJ2-3; D is possibly TRBD1 or TRBD2 (5 bases each). CDR3 loop: CASSPTGPRTYF. In DNA form, the CDR3 reads TGTGCCAGCAGCCCTACGGGACCCCGGACGTATTTT.